The rows below give T cell receptor beta chains drawn from one sample of a study of shared clonotypes between healthy human individuals. Clones were sequenced by immunoSEQ multiplex PCR, and TCRdb holds only the in-frame ones, with some missing. The table has hundreds of thousands of clones, approximately 96% seen once; the top ten hold roughly 0.1%. The sequencing input was naive CD8+ T cells sorted from blood. Source of these receptors: a woman aged 25 to 39 in good health. Both conserved end residues are part of each CDR3. A D gene is named only where the DNA matches it firmly. Expanded clones get a size class; other rows say once, few or many, or leave the size out.

v_gene	j_gene	d_gene	abundance	CDR3aa	CDR3nt
TRBV7-6	TRBJ2-5	TRBD1	.	CASNHPGQGKETQYF	TGTGCCAGCAACCATCCGGGACAGGGGAAAGAGACCCAGTACTTC
TRBV28	TRBJ2-7	.	.	CASSYPGHNAEQYF	TGTGCCAGCAGTTATCCGGGACACAATGCCGAGCAGTACTTC
TRBV9	TRBJ2-2	.	.	CASSVEAILNTGELFF	TGTGCCAGCAGCGTAGAGGCTATCTTAAACACCGGGGAGCTGTTTTTT
TRBV28	TRBJ2-1	.	once	CASVSWRESDNEQFF	TGTGCCAGCGTTTCTTGGAGGGAGTCGGACAATGAGCAGTTCTTC
TRBV10-1	TRBJ1-1	.	.	CASSEDREGGTEAFF	TGCGCCAGCAGTGAGGATAGGGAAGGTGGAACTGAAGCTTTCTTT
TRBV28	TRBJ1-1	.	.	CASRSPENTEAFF	TGTGCCAGCAGATCCCCAGAAAACACTGAAGCTTTCTTT
TRBV27	TRBJ2-7	TRBD2	.	CASSPIGTTYEQYF	TGTGCCAGCAGTCCCATCGGGACTACCTACGAGCAGTACTTC
TRBV5-1	TRBJ2-5	.	.	CASSPRMTGEETQYF	TGCGCCAGCAGCCCCCGCATGACGGGCGAAGAGACCCAGTACTTC
TRBV27	TRBJ2-7	TRBD1	.	CASSLIQGANEQYF	TGTGCCAGCAGTTTAATCCAGGGGGCGAACGAGCAGTACTTC
TRBV14	TRBJ2-3	.	.	CASSHWSSTDTQYF	TGTGCCAGCAGCCATTGGTCTTCAACAGATACGCAGTATTTT
TRBV9	TRBJ2-7	TRBD1	.	CASSLLAGQGAGEQYF	TGTGCCAGCAGCCTTCTCGCGGGACAGGGGGCAGGGGAGCAGTACTTC
TRBV19	TRBJ1-1	.	.	CASSQLSSIRGYTEAFF	TGTGCCAGTAGTCAATTATCGTCCATCAGGGGCTACACTGAAGCTTTCTTT
TRBV9	TRBJ2-1	TRBD2	.	CASTPLLASSYNEQFF	TGTGCCAGCACCCCCCTACTAGCGTCTTCCTACAATGAGCAGTTCTTC
TRBV28	TRBJ2-1	TRBD2	.	CASGLAGSYADEQFF	TGTGCCAGCGGCCTAGCGGGTTCCTATGCGGATGAGCAGTTCTTC
TRBV6-1	TRBJ2-7	.	.	CASSEALRGYEQYF	TGTGCCAGCAGTGAAGCGCTTCGAGGCTACGAGCAGTACTTC
TRBV14	TRBJ1-1	.	.	CASSDHPGLLMNTEAFF	TGTGCCAGCAGCGACCATCCGGGTCTCCTAATGAACACTGAAGCTTTCTTT
TRBV27	TRBJ1-5	.	.	CASSWGVGNQPQHF	TGTGCCAGCAGTTGGGGGGTGGGGAATCAGCCCCAGCATTTT
TRBV6-5	TRBJ1-2	.	once	CASSYGTSYGYTF	TGTGCCAGCAGTTATGGGACAAGCTATGGCTACACCTTC
TRBV2	TRBJ2-7	.	.	CASSVEARFSYEQYF	TGTGCCAGCAGTGTGGAGGCGAGATTCTCCTACGAGCAGTACTTC
TRBV6-4	TRBJ2-1	.	.	CASSEGGAEQFF	TGTGCCAGCAGTGAGGGGGGAGCTGAGCAGTTCTTC
TRBV11-2	TRBJ2-7	.	.	CASSLEGSAYEQYF	TGTGCCAGCAGCTTAGAGGGTTCTGCGTACGAGCAGTACTTC
TRBV9	TRBJ2-3	.	few	CASSVRRVADTQYF	TGTGCCAGCAGCGTACGCCGGGTTGCAGATACGCAGTATTTT
TRBV4-1	TRBJ2-3	.	once	CASSQGPGAGTDTQYF	TGCGCCAGCAGCCAAGGACCGGGAGCAGGCACAGATACGCAGTATTTT
TRBV6-5	TRBJ2-1	.	.	CASSYERQYNEQFF	TGTGCCAGCAGTTATGAAAGGCAGTACAATGAGCAGTTCTTC
TRBV2	TRBJ1-1	.	.	CARRRLSTEAFF	TGTGCCAGGAGACGTTTGAGCACTGAAGCTTTCTTT
TRBV19	TRBJ2-7	.	.	CASGSSYEQYF	TGTGCCAGCGGTAGCTCCTACGAGCAGTACTTC
TRBV29-1	TRBJ2-1	.	.	CSVDTPRTPLGEQFF	TGCAGCGTTGATACCCCTAGGACACCCCTGGGTGAGCAGTTCTTC
TRBV28	TRBJ2-1	.	.	CASRGLALYNEQFF	TGTGCCAGCCGAGGGCTAGCGCTCTACAATGAGCAGTTCTTC
TRBV27	TRBJ2-1	TRBD2	.	CASTRGLGVNEQFF	TGTGCCAGCACGAGGGGACTAGGGGTCAATGAGCAGTTCTTC
TRBV6-1	TRBJ2-2	.	.	CASSDPSTGELFF	TGTGCCAGCAGTGACCCGAGCACCGGGGAGCTGTTTTTT
TRBV5-6	TRBJ1-1	TRBD1	.	CASSVAGTGVEAFF	TGTGCCAGCAGCGTGGCCGGGACAGGGGTTGAAGCTTTCTTT
TRBV6-5	TRBJ2-3	.	.	CASSPRDISTDTQYF	TGTGCCAGCAGTCCCCGGGACATAAGCACAGATACGCAGTATTTT
TRBV6-1	TRBJ2-1	.	.	CASSPGDSYNEQFF	TGTGCCAGCAGCCCGGGGGACTCCTACAATGAGCAGTTCTTC
TRBV6-1	TRBJ2-7	.	.	CASSEAASSSSYEQYF	TGTGCCAGCAGTGAAGCGGCGTCCTCTAGCTCCTACGAGCAGTACTTC
TRBV19	TRBJ2-3	.	.	CATRNQLNDALWSTDTQYF	TGTGCCACTAGAAACCAACTTAACGACGCGCTTTGGAGCACAGATACGCAGTATTTT
TRBV27	TRBJ2-2	.	.	CASSLVVNTGELFF	TGTGCCAGCAGTTTAGTTGTTAATACCGGGGAGCTGTTTTTT
TRBV4-1	TRBJ2-7	TRBD1	.	CASSQDRQGASTYEQYF	TGCGCCAGCAGCCAAGATCGTCAGGGGGCTTCAACCTACGAGCAGTACTTC
TRBV7-9	TRBJ2-7	.	.	CASSFSTGTVYEQYF	TGTGCCAGCAGCTTTAGCACAGGAACAGTCTACGAGCAGTACTTC
TRBV1	TRBJ1-2	.	once	CTSSQKRHRRYGYTF	TGCACCAGCAGCCAAAAACGGCACAGGCGCTATGGCTACACCTTC
TRBV25-1	TRBJ1-2	.	.	CASSVYAYYGYTF	TGTGCCAGCAGTGTCTACGCCTACTATGGCTACACCTTC
TRBV28	TRBJ2-2	TRBD1	.	CASRTRTGGDGELFF	TGTGCCAGCCGGACCAGGACAGGCGGTGACGGGGAGCTGTTTTTT
TRBV27	TRBJ2-1	TRBD1	.	CASRSRQGGHNEQFF	TGTGCCAGCAGATCCCGACAGGGGGGACACAATGAGCAGTTCTTC
TRBV27	TRBJ1-5	TRBD1	.	CASRQGTGQPQHF	TGTGCCAGCAGACAGGGGACGGGGCAGCCCCAGCATTTT
TRBV5-1	TRBJ2-7	TRBD1	.	CASSLGGTGRSYEQYF	TGCGCCAGCAGCTTGGGCGGGACAGGGCGCAGCTACGAGCAGTACTTC
TRBV6-1	TRBJ1-2	.	.	CASSELRGSKAF	TGTGCCAGCAGTGAACTGAGGGGGTCTAAGGCCTTC
TRBV27	TRBJ2-3	.	.	CASSPPSEHTQYF	TGTGCCAGCAGCCCCCCATCCGAACATACGCAGTATTTT
TRBV6-1	TRBJ1-3	.	.	CASSEEFAGGVSGNTIYF	TGTGCCAGCAGTGAAGAATTCGCGGGCGGAGTATCTGGAAACACCATATATTTT
TRBV9	TRBJ2-6	.	.	CASSVADSFSGANVLTF	TGTGCCAGCAGCGTCGCAGACAGTTTCTCTGGGGCCAACGTCCTGACTTTC
TRBV16	TRBJ2-7	.	.	CASSQSPEYEQYF	TGTGCCAGCAGCCAATCCCCCGAATACGAGCAGTACTTC
TRBV2	TRBJ2-5	.	.	CASEPQEETQETQYF	TGTGCCAGCGAACCTCAAGAAGAAACACAAGAGACCCAGTACTTC
TRBV7-8	TRBJ2-1	.	.	CASSLGRTEVANEQFF	TGTGCCAGCAGCTTAGGTCGTACGGAAGTCGCCAATGAGCAGTTCTTC
TRBV5-6	TRBJ2-7	.	.	CASSFEFGSSYEQYF	TGTGCCAGCAGCTTCGAATTTGGGAGTTCCTACGAGCAGTACTTC
TRBV5-1	TRBJ2-7	.	.	CASSVESPVYEQYF	TGCGCCAGCAGCGTTGAATCCCCGGTCTACGAGCAGTACTTC
TRBV6-1	TRBJ2-7	TRBD2	.	CAIEGVAGGYEQYF	TGTGCCATCGAGGGAGTAGCGGGAGGCTACGAGCAGTACTTC
TRBV9	TRBJ1-4	.	.	CASSVELGGNEKLFF	TGTGCCAGCAGCGTAGAGTTAGGGGGGAATGAAAAACTGTTTTTT
TRBV2	TRBJ1-1	.	.	CASRGLGDTEAFF	TGTGCCAGCCGGGGTTTAGGGGACACTGAAGCTTTCTTT